This T cell receptor (beta chain) was identified during a study of cytotoxic CD8 clonotypes in ibrutinib-treated CLL. Broader study findings: Clonality went up at the time of ibrutinib response, stayed stable in sustained remission, and later dropped back toward its baseline level at progression.

This table comes from immunoSEQ multiplex PCR, and its TCRdb copy is limited to in-frame clones, with some not included. This sample has some 61,000 clones, with about 63% found just once. V lost 2 bases to trimming and J lost 5 bases; unmatched junction nucleotides: 8. Germline assignment: CDR1 SEHNR and CDR2 FQNEAQ (reference sequence). CDR3 length equals 18 residues. This clone showed up just a few times. Its target is unknown. Source: PBMCs, taken after 12 months of ibrutinib treatment. This sequence originates from a human donor with chronic lymphocytic leukemia. The V call is TRBV7-9, the J call TRBJ1-6, with 11 bases fitting TRBD1. The CDR3 is CASSLFFGTGGNNSPLHF. The CDR3 DNA is TGTGCCAGCAGCTTATTTTTTGGGACAGGGGGAAATAATTCACCCCTCCACTTT. Combining the CDR3 with reference TRBV7-9 and TRBJ1-6 gives the whole variable domain DTGVSQNPRHKITKRGQNVTFRCDPISEHNRLYWYRQTLGQGPEFLTYFQNEAQLEKSRLLSDRFSAERPKGSFSTLEIQRTEQGDSAMYLCASSLFFGTGGNNSPLHFGNGTRLTVT.